This passage covers 31 T cell receptor beta chains from one sample sequenced in a study of blood T cell repertoires in COVID-19. The repertoire was sequenced with immunoSEQ multiplex PCR; TCRdb's copy has only in-frame clones and lacks some. The sample gives under 200,000 clones, about 86% of which show up once; approximately 10% is in the top ten. The material sequenced was peripheral blood. The origin of the receptors is a woman aged 70 to 79 with COVID-19, enrolled during active disease.

The J gene is TRBJ1-1, the V gene TRBV7-9, with D perhaps TRBD1 (6 bases). Germline V CDR1 and CDR2: SEHNR, FQNEAQ (reference sequence). The CDR3 runs 14 residues. Trimming removed 1 base from V and 6 bases from J, with 12 bases in between. The CDR3 DNA is TGTGCCAGCAGCTTAGGAGGGGGGGCCCCTGAAGCTTTCTTT. Encoded protein: CASSLGGGAPEAFF.

The chain is built from TRBV5-8 and TRBJ1-2; D call uncertain. V was cut by 4 bases and J by 4 bases, with 8 bases left in between. The CDR3 has 12 amino acids. Germline-derived CDR1 and CDR2 are SGHTS and YDEGEE. The CDR3 nucleotides are TGTGCCAGCAGCCGTGACACCTATGGCTACACCTTC. Protein: CASSRDTYGYTF.

This chain uses TRBV7-3 with TRBJ2-1, with 7 bases aligning to TRBD2. The trim removed 4 bases at V and 8 bases at J, leaving 8 bases unmatched. Germline V gene sequence: CDR1 SGHTA, CDR2 FQGTGA. This CDR3 contains 14 residues. CDR3 DNA: TGTGCCAGCAGCTGGGGGGGACTCCCGGATGAGCAGTTCTTC. It translates to CASSWGGLPDEQFF.

The rearrangement uses TRBV9 and TRBJ1-6; TRBD1 agrees at 8 bases. Trimming took 3 bases from V and 3 from J; bases not matched to a gene: 8. Germline V gene sequence: CDR1 SGDLS, CDR2 YYNGEE. The CDR3 spans 17 residues. In nucleotides, the CDR3 is TGTGCCAGCAGCGCCCCGACAGGGGCAAGCTATAATTCACCCCTCCACTTT. Amino acids: CASSAPTGASYNSPLHF. Based on the CDR3 plus reference TRBV9 and TRBJ1-6, the full variable domain is DSGVTQTPKHLITATGQRVTLRCSPRSGDLSVYWYQQSLDQGLQFLIQYYNGEERAKGNILERFSAQQFPDLHSELNLSSLELGDSALYFCASSAPTGASYNSPLHFGNGTRLTVT.

This clone showed up just a few times. The gene calls are TRBV2 and TRBJ1-1, with TRBD1 as a possible D gene (5 bases). Germline CDR1 reads SNHLY; CDR2 reads FYNNEI. The CDR3 runs 13 residues. Trimming removed 4 bases at V and 4 bases at J, with 10 bases between. The CDR3 DNA is TGTGCCAGCAGTGTAGGAGGGACCACTGAAGCTTTCTTT. This gives the protein CASSVGGTTEAFF.

The chain has TRBV4-2 and TRBJ1-6, with a possible D match to TRBD1 (6 bases). Germline CDR1 is LGHNA and CDR2 is YNFKEQ. Between the trimmed V and J ends, which lost 1 base and 0 bases, there was a span of 16 bases. This CDR3 region has 19 residues. The CDR3 DNA reads as TGTGCCAGCAGCCAAGTCGGGGAAGGGGGGGGCTCCTATAATTCACCCCTCCACTTT. This sequence encodes CASSQVGEGGGSYNSPLHF.

The chain combines TRBV6-6 with TRBJ2-7; 9 nucleotides agree with TRBD1. J lost 2 bases, V lost 6 bases, and 8 bases had no gene match. This CDR3 contains 15 residues. CDR1 is MNHNY and CDR2 is SVGAGI in the germline V gene (reference sequence). CDR3 sequence: CASRDDRGAAYEQYF. The CDR3 bases are TGTGCCAGCAGGGATGACAGGGGGGCCGCCTACGAGCAGTACTTC.

The V gene is TRBV5-5, the J gene TRBJ1-4; TRBD1 matches at 11 bases. The germline V gene encodes CDR1 SGHKS and CDR2 YYEKEE (reference sequence). This CDR3 spans 15 amino acids. Trimming at V came to 7 bases and at J to 3 bases, leaving 5 bases not matched to a gene. In nucleotides, the CDR3 is TGTGCCAGCGGACAGGGGGCGAGGGCTAATGAAAAACTGTTTTTT. Amino acid sequence: CASGQGARANEKLFF.

The chain combines TRBV7-7 with TRBJ2-5; TRBD1 is a possible D gene (6 bases). Trimming removed 2 bases from V and 1 base from J, with 11 bases in between. Germline assignment: CDR1 SSHAT and CDR2 FNYEAQ (reference sequence). CDR3 length: 15 residues. The CDR3 reads CASSLNPTGQETQYF. The DNA of the CDR3 is TGTGCCAGCAGCTTAAACCCGACAGGCCAAGAGACCCAGTACTTC.

The chain employs TRBV5-1 and TRBJ1-3; weak D call: TRBD1 (5 bases). V lost 4 bases and J 4 bases, leaving 12 bases between the germline ends. CDR1 is SGHRS, CDR2 YFSETQ, per germline. The CDR3 loop spans 14 amino acids. The CDR3 here is CASSSGGVGNTIYF. The CDR3 DNA follows: TGCGCCAGCAGCAGCGGGGGGGTCGGAAACACCATATATTTT.

Judged by abundance, this clone is medium-sized. The rearrangement links TRBV3-1 (or the pseudogene TRBV3-2) to TRBJ1-2; TRBD1 is a possible D gene (6 bases). V was pared by 6 bases and J by 5 bases, with 10 bases between. Germline values: CDR1 LGHDT, CDR2 YNNKEL (reference sequence). The CDR3 contains 12 residues. The DNA of the CDR3 is TGTGCCAGCAGAGGACAGAATTATGGCTACACCTTC. Protein sequence: CASRGQNYGYTF.

The gene calls are TRBV7-2 and TRBJ1-1, with TRBD1 identical over 8 bases. Germline V gives CDR1 SGHTA, CDR2 FQGNSA. The trim removed 6 bases at V and 4 bases at J, leaving 16 bases unmatched. CDR3 length: 17 amino acids. The CDR3 coding sequence is TGTGCCAGCAGTAACCTAGCTCAGGGGGCTAGGAGCACTGAAGCTTTCTTT. Translation: CASSNLAQGARSTEAFF.

This rearrangement joins TRBV15 to TRBJ2-7, with D uncertain. CDR1 and CDR2 from the germline V gene are LNHNV and YYDKDF (reference sequence). The CDR3 sequence is 17 residues long. V lost 6 bases and J 0 bases, leaving 21 bases between the germline ends. For the CDR3, the DNA is TGTGCCACCAGTATTACTTCAGGCCCGTATAGCTCCTACGAGCAGTACTTC. It specifies CATSITSGPYSSYEQYF.

The table lists this clone with a count of one. The chain recombines TRBV7-8 with TRBJ2-3; a possible D gene is TRBD2 (5 bases). Germline V lookup: CDR1 SGHVS, CDR2 FQNEAQ. This CDR3 comprises 16 residues. Trimming cost V 2 bases and J 0 bases, with 12 bases left between them. In DNA form, the CDR3 reads TGTGCCAGCAGCTTAATTCTCGGGATAAGCACAGATACGCAGTATTTT. It is translated as CASSLILGISTDTQYF.

The V gene is TRBV5-1, the J gene TRBJ1-6, with 9 bases lining up with TRBD1. V lost 8 bases and J lost 5; bases outside the gene matches: 8. The CDR3 has 15 residues. Germline assignment: CDR1 SGHRS and CDR2 YFSETQ. CDR3: CASALRQGDNSPLHF. The CDR3 coding sequence is TGCGCCAGTGCCCTTCGACAGGGGGATAATTCACCCCTCCACTTT.

V is TRBV3-1 (or the pseudogene TRBV3-2) and J is TRBJ1-1; D unresolved. The germline gives CDR1 LGHDT, CDR2 YNNKEL (reference sequence). Deletions cut 1 base from V and 1 base from J, with 13 bases between. This CDR3 region has 16 residues. CDR3 loop: CASSQASGSWNTEAFF. DNA of the CDR3: TGTGCCAGCAGCCAAGCATCGGGGTCTTGGAACACTGAAGCTTTCTTT.

This clone appeared a single time. The genes are TRBV5-1 and TRBJ2-5; 9 bases agree with TRBD1. Germline CDR1 SGHRS, CDR2 YFSETQ. The CDR3 is 15 amino acids. V was pared by 0 bases and J by 4 bases, with 4 bases of the junction left unmatched. The CDR3 here is CASSLEGQGVETQYF. The CDR3, as DNA: TGCGCCAGCAGCTTGGAGGGACAGGGAGTAGAGACCCAGTACTTC.

The chain recombines TRBV20-1 with TRBJ1-2; D remains unclear. Germline CDR1 is DFQATT and CDR2 is SNEGSKA (reference sequence). This CDR3 region has 14 residues. Deletions cut 3 bases from V and 4 bases from J, with 15 bases between. The CDR3 coding sequence is TGCAGTGCTAGTGGGGAGGGTCAAGGCTATGGCTACACCTTC. Its protein is CSASGEGQGYGYTF.

The V call is TRBV5-1, the J call TRBJ1-3; possible D gene TRBD1, 6 bases. This CDR3 is built from 15 residues. V gave up 3 bases and J gave up 4 bases, with 14 bases separating them. Germline V gives CDR1 SGHRS, CDR2 YFSETQ. CDR3 in amino acids: CASSSGEFAGNTIYF. For the CDR3, the DNA is TGCGCCAGCAGCTCAGGGGAATTCGCCGGAAACACCATATATTTT.

The chain couples TRBV27 to TRBJ1-1; D may be TRBD1 (5 bases). With 4 bases removed from V and 3 bases from J, the gap between germline ends came to 15 bases. The germline V gene encodes CDR1 MNHEY and CDR2 SMNVEV (reference sequence). CDR3 length equals 15 residues. CDR3 coding DNA: TGTGCCAGCAGTTCCTGGAAGGGGTTGGACACTGAAGCTTTCTTT. This sequence encodes CASSSWKGLDTEAFF.

The genes are TRBV28 and TRBJ2-3; maybe TRBD1 (6 bases). The CDR3 has 13 residues. V lost 8 bases to trimming and J lost 2 bases, with 11 bases between them. The germline V gene has CDR1 MDHEN and CDR2 SYDVKM. CDR3 coding DNA: TGTGCCAGCGAGGACAGCGACACAGATACGCAGTATTTT. Amino acid sequence: CASEDSDTDTQYF.

The rearrangement links TRBV30 to TRBJ1-1; unclear D gene. This CDR3 is 13 amino acids long. Trimming left V 2 bases short and J 4 bases short, with 11 bases between. The germline gives CDR1 GTSNPN, CDR2 SVGIG (reference sequence). CDR3 loop: CAWSHFTGTEAFF. As DNA, the CDR3 is TGTGCCTGGAGTCACTTTACGGGCACTGAAGCTTTCTTT.

The chain joins TRBV6-5 to TRBJ1-1; 10 bases are shared with TRBD1. The V gene's germline CDR1 is MNHEY and CDR2 SVGAGI. This CDR3 is 15 amino acids long. V dropped 6 bases and J dropped 5; count of bases not matched to a gene: 9. CDR3 protein: CASRGTGERWTEAFF. The CDR3 DNA sequence: TGTGCCAGCAGGGGGACAGGGGAGCGGTGGACTGAAGCTTTCTTT.

The rearrangement links TRBV4-2 to TRBJ2-2; 10 bases match TRBD1. Germline values: CDR1 LGHNA, CDR2 YNFKEQ. With 5 bases clipped from V and 7 bases from J, the junction kept 7 bases outside the gene matches. The CDR3 loop spans 15 amino acids. CDR3 sequence reads: CASSIRQGAVGELFF. CDR3 in DNA: TGTGCCAGCAGCATCCGACAGGGGGCGGTCGGGGAGCTGTTTTTT.

This chain links TRBV2 with TRBJ2-7; D may be TRBD1 (6 bases). The V end lost 5 bases, the J end lost 3 bases, and 14 bases lay between the germline ends. This CDR3 contains 14 residues. The germline V gene encodes CDR1 SNHLY and CDR2 FYNNEI. The CDR3 here is CASSTRTVDYEQYF. CDR3 coding DNA: TGTGCCAGCAGTACCCGGACAGTAGACTACGAGCAGTACTTC.

This chain connects TRBV18 to TRBJ2-7; TRBD1 aligns across 8 bases. Trimming at V came to 4 bases and at J to 0 bases, leaving 11 bases not matched to a gene. This CDR3 has 17 residues. CDR1 is KGHSH and CDR2 is LQKENI in the germline V gene. The CDR3 sequence is CASSQRTGKASSYEQYF. The CDR3 DNA reads as TGTGCCAGCTCACAGAGGACAGGGAAGGCTTCCTCCTACGAGCAGTACTTC.

This clone was seen a handful of times. V is TRBV7-9 and J is TRBJ1-1; D ambiguous. The V gene's germline CDR1 is SEHNR and CDR2 FQNEAQ (reference sequence). The CDR3 consists of 14 residues. The V end lost 1 base, the J end lost 0 bases, and 6 bases lay between the germline ends. CDR3 protein: CASSLGGLNTEAFF. Written as DNA, the CDR3 is TGTGCCAGCAGCTTAGGCGGGCTGAACACTGAAGCTTTCTTT.

The CDR3 coding sequence is TGTGCCAGCAGCCGGGACAGGGCAGAGGGATATAGCAATCAGCCCCAGCATTTT. Translation: CASSRDRAEGYSNQPQHF. V is TRBV5-5 and J is TRBJ1-5; TRBD1 matches 9 bases. From germline, CDR1 is SGHKS and CDR2 YYEKEE (reference sequence). The CDR3 extends over 18 amino acids. V gave up 4 bases and J gave up 0 bases; unmatched junction bases: 11.

J is TRBJ1-5 and V is TRBV28, with TRBD1 as a possible D gene (6 bases). Trimming left V 5 bases short and J 6 bases short, with 20 bases between. Germline CDR1 MDHEN, CDR2 SYDVKM. This CDR3 is 16 amino acids long. The CDR3 region has the DNA TGTGCCAGCAGTCCCAGACAGGTCTCCTTATTTCAGCCCCAGCATTTT. Translation gives CASSPRQVSLFQPQHF. The entire variable domain, with the rest obtained from reference TRBV28 and TRBJ1-5, is as follows: DVKVTQSSRYLVKRTGEKVFLECVQDMDHENMFWYRQDPGLGLRLIYFSYDVKMKEKGDIPEGYSVSREKKERFSLILESASTNQTSMYLCASSPRQVSLFQPQHFGDGTRLSIL.

This rearrangement joins TRBV19 to TRBJ1-4; D unclear. CDR1 and CDR2 (germline): LNHDA, SQIVND (reference sequence). Trimming cost V 1 base and J 3 bases, with 9 bases left between them. The CDR3 is 15 residues long. Here the CDR3 reads CASSIARRANEKLFF. CDR3 DNA: TGTGCCAGTAGTATAGCCCGGAGAGCTAATGAAAAACTGTTTTTT.

The chain is built from TRBV28 and TRBJ2-7; 12 nucleotides align to TRBD1. Trimming cost V 6 bases and J 4 bases; bases outside gene matches: 7. Germline lookup yields CDR1 MDHEN and CDR2 SYDVKM. This CDR3 has 15 residues. The CDR3 is CASRGGTGGAYEQYF. The CDR3 nucleotides read TGTGCCAGCAGGGGCGGGACAGGGGGCGCGTACGAGCAGTACTTC.